Below are 26 T cell receptor beta chains sequenced from a single sample in a study of CD8 T cells in ankylosing spondylitis. TCRdb re-analysed the 5' RACE reads in MiXCR, keeping a single row per CDR3 protein. The table lists around 130,000 distinct CDR3 sequences, 6.5% to 9% of them singletons. Sequencing was performed on blood, either unsorted or a sorted T cell fraction (not recorded which). All receptors come from a male donor with ankylosing spondylitis or in good health (not recorded which).

The chain employs TRBV20-1 and TRBJ2-2, with TRBD1 matching over 8 bases. Germline CDR1 reads DFQATT; CDR2 reads SNEGSKA (reference sequence). The CDR3 spans 13 residues. The J segment lost 7 bases and the V segment lost 3 bases, leaving 4 bases of the junction unmatched. DNA for the CDR3: TGCAGTGCTAGTCAGGGGGCGGTCGGGGAGCTGTTTTTT. It yields the protein CSASQGAVGELFF.

This clonotype was detected ten times or more. The chain couples TRBV20-1 to TRBJ2-1; TRBD1 matches 7 bases. The CDR3 has 13 residues. V lost 8 bases and J lost 7; bases outside the gene matches: 11. CDR1 DFQATT and CDR2 SNEGSKA come from the germline V gene (reference sequence). CDR3 coding DNA: TGCAGTCCGAAGACAGGGTATAGAAATGAGCAGTTCTTC. This codes for CSPKTGYRNEQFF.

This clonotype was detected ten times or more. The rearrangement links TRBV5-1 to TRBJ2-2; 7 nucleotides agree with TRBD2. J was trimmed by 7 bases and V by 4 bases; bases with no gene match: 4. The germline CDR1 and CDR2 sequences are SGHRS and YFSETQ. The CDR3 covers 13 residues. The CDR3 nucleotides are TGCGCCAGCAGCCAGTCTAGCGGCGGGGAGCTGTTTTTT. Residues: CASSQSSGGELFF.

This clonotype was picked up many times. The genes are TRBV7-8 and TRBJ1-1; D remains ambiguous. The CDR3 runs to 17 residues. Germline CDR1 is SGHVS and CDR2 is FQNEAQ. Trimming shortened V by 1 base and J by 4 bases, and 19 bases separated the two germline ends. CDR3 DNA: TGTGCCAGCAGCTTAGAAAGTATATCGGTTCGGAGCACTGAAGCTTTCTTT. Its translation is CASSLESISVRSTEAFF.

The table lists this clonotype with many counts. V is TRBV7-9 and J is TRBJ2-1; TRBD2 is a possible D gene (7 bases). Trimming took off 5 bases at V and 5 bases at J, with 19 bases between the two ends. This CDR3 has 16 amino acids. The germline gives CDR1 SEHNR, CDR2 FQNEAQ (reference sequence). CDR3 amino acids: CASSPKGGAGNNEQFF. In DNA, the CDR3 is TGTGCCAGCAGCCCAAAGGGGGGAGCGGGAAACAATGAGCAGTTCTTC.

This clonotype was counted ten times or more. The gene calls are TRBV20-1 and TRBJ2-7; 9 bases line up with TRBD2. The germline V gene encodes CDR1 DFQATT and CDR2 SNEGSKA (reference sequence). V was pared by 6 bases and J by 3 bases, with 9 bases of the junction left unmatched. The CDR3 contains 14 residues. This CDR3 is CSADKTSGDYEQYF. CDR3 bases: TGCAGTGCAGACAAGACTAGCGGAGACTACGAGCAGTACTTC.

In its sample, this clonotype was seen many times. The gene calls are TRBV29-1 and TRBJ1-6; TRBD1 matches 8 bases. V dropped 5 bases and J dropped 9; count of bases not matched to a gene: 6. The germline gives CDR1 SQVTM, CDR2 ANQGSEA. CDR3 size: 13 residues. The CDR3 spells CSVQQGEGSPLHF. As DNA, the CDR3 is TGCAGCGTTCAACAGGGGGAGGGTTCACCCCTCCACTTT.

The V and J genes are TRBV12-3 or TRBV12-4 and TRBJ2-7; D not certain. The CDR3 is 16 residues long. V lost 6 bases and J lost 4, with 22 bases in between. Here the CDR3 reads CASRPGLPAQAYEQYF. For the CDR3, the DNA is TGTGCCAGCAGGCCCGGGTTGCCAGCCCAGGCTTACGAGCAGTACTTC.

This clonotype was found many times. The CDR3 is CARTGTDTQYF. CDR3 coding DNA: TGTGCGAGGACAGGCACAGATACGCAGTATTTT. The V call is TRBV30, the J call TRBJ2-3, with D maybe TRBD1 (6 bases). The CDR3 spans 11 residues. Germline V CDR1 and CDR2: GTSNPN, SVGIG (reference sequence).

This clonotype was seen many times. The J gene is TRBJ1-5, the V gene TRBV9; 8 bases align to TRBD1. The germline V gene encodes CDR1 SGDLS and CDR2 YYNGEE. The CDR3 is 16 amino acids. Trimming at V came to 5 bases and at J to 3 bases, leaving 10 bases not matched to a gene. CDR3 nucleotide sequence: TGTGCCAGCAGTTCAGGGGGCCGAGACACCAATCAGCCCCAGCATTTT. Amino acids: CASSSGGRDTNQPQHF.

This clonotype appeared many times. The rearrangement joins TRBV5-1 to TRBJ1-1; perhaps TRBD1 as D (5 bases). CDR1 SGHRS and CDR2 YFSETQ come from the germline V gene. Trimming cost V 2 bases and J 2 bases, with 10 bases left between them. The CDR3 length is 14 residues. CDR3 DNA sequence: TGCGCCAGCAGCTTACAGGCTACTAACACTGAAGCTTTCTTT. Amino acids: CASSLQATNTEAFF.

There are many counts of this clonotype. The chain joins TRBV15 to TRBJ1-5; no clear D. The V end lost 0 bases, the J end lost 5 bases, and 5 bases lay between the germline ends. The CDR3 extends over 13 amino acids. Germline V gene lookup returns CDR1 LNHNV and CDR2 YYDKDF (reference sequence). CDR3 coding DNA: TGTGCCACCAGCAGAGACCTTCATCAGCCCCAGCATTTT. Encoded protein: CATSRDLHQPQHF.

V is TRBV5-1 and J is TRBJ1-6, with TRBD1 matching over 7 bases. The V gene's germline CDR1 is SGHRS and CDR2 YFSETQ. V lost 4 bases and J lost 6; bases outside the gene matches: 4. The CDR3 consists of 14 residues. CDR3 protein: CASSLGQANSPLHF. The DNA of the CDR3 is TGCGCCAGCAGCCTTGGACAGGCTAATTCACCCCTCCACTTT.

This clonotype was counted many times. The rearrangement uses TRBV12-3 or TRBV12-4 and TRBJ1-2; 7 bases map to TRBD1. The CDR3 consists of 13 residues. Unmatched junction bases numbered 5, after V lost 6 bases and J lost 4 bases. CDR3 sequence (DNA): TGTGCCAGCAGCGAGAGGACAGGCTATGGCTACACCTTC. Translation: CASSERTGYGYTF.

As to this clonotype: A much larger clone sits a single nucleotide away, making a read error possible. The rearrangement links TRBV12-3 or TRBV12-4 to TRBJ2-1; D gene unclear. The CDR3 runs to 14 residues. CDR3 sequence: CASSFITDYNVQFF. The CDR3 DNA reads TGTGCCAGCAGTTTTATTACGGATTACAATGTGCAGTTCTTC.

This clonotype has a count of ten or more. The rearrangement joins TRBV5-1 to TRBJ2-1; TRBD1 matches 11 bases. V gave up 0 bases and J gave up 8 bases; unmatched junction bases: 10. The CDR3 runs 17 residues. Germline V gene sequence: CDR1 SGHRS, CDR2 YFSETQ. The CDR3 nucleotides are TGCGCCAGCAGCTTGGATTCGGGGGACAGGGGGTTCCATGAGCAGTTCTTC. As protein: CASSLDSGDRGFHEQFF.

At least ten counts were recorded for this clonotype. Here the CDR3 reads CASSLWSGREADTQYF. CDR3 nucleotides: TGTGCCAGCAGTTTATGGTCCGGGAGGGAGGCAGATACGCAGTATTTT. The gene calls are TRBV27 and TRBJ2-3, with TRBD2 matching 8 bases. This CDR3 region has 16 residues. The germline V gene has CDR1 MNHEY and CDR2 SMNVEV (reference sequence). V lost 1 base and J lost 4; bases outside the gene matches: 7.

Ten or more counts support this clonotype. The chain recombines TRBV5-1 with TRBJ2-5; D may be TRBD2 (6 bases). Trimming removed 5 bases from V and 7 bases from J, with 12 bases in between. The CDR3 sequence is 12 residues long. From germline, CDR1 is SGHRS and CDR2 YFSETQ. CDR3 DNA: TGCGCCAGCAGAGGCGGGAACGGGACCCAGTACTTC. Translating it yields CASRGGNGTQYF.

Many counts were recorded for this clonotype. The chain is built from TRBV24-1 and TRBJ2-2; perhaps D is TRBD1 or TRBD2 (5 bases each). The CDR3 has 15 amino acids. With 5 bases removed from V and 6 bases from J, the gap between germline ends came to 15 bases. The germline V gene has CDR1 KGHDR and CDR2 SFDVKD. CDR3 region: CATSVSWGPAGELFF. The CDR3 region has the DNA TGTGCCACCAGTGTTTCGTGGGGACCGGCCGGGGAGCTGTTTTTT.

There are many counts of this clonotype. The V and J genes are TRBV7-2 and TRBJ1-1, with D unclear. Trimming took 2 bases from V and 9 from J, leaving 10 bases between them. CDR1 is SGHTA, CDR2 FQGNSA, per germline. CDR3 length equals 12 residues. Here the CDR3 DNA reads TGTGCCAGCAGCTTAATTGGACGGAAAGCTTTCTTT. It translates to CASSLIGRKAFF.

This clonotype appeared many times. The chain joins TRBV5-1 to TRBJ2-5; 10 bases are shared with TRBD2. The CDR3 sequence is 17 residues long. The germline V gene has CDR1 SGHRS and CDR2 YFSETQ. Trimming at V came to 0 bases and at J to 3 bases, leaving 8 bases not matched to a gene. The CDR3 is CASSLVAAGLAKETQYF. The CDR3 DNA sequence: TGCGCCAGCAGCTTGGTTGCCGCGGGACTAGCGAAAGAGACCCAGTACTTC.

This clonotype was observed at least ten times. The chain uses TRBV28 and TRBJ1-2; D is possibly TRBD1 (6 bases). The CDR3 is made up of 15 amino acids. Germline V gene lookup returns CDR1 MDHEN and CDR2 SYDVKM. Trimming removed 4 bases from V and 4 bases from J, with 16 bases in between. The CDR3 DNA reads as TGTGCCAGCAGTTCAGGGGTACAGGCGGCCTATGGCTACACCTTC. Its protein product is CASSSGVQAAYGYTF.

There are many counts of this clonotype. The rearrangement uses TRBV11-2 and TRBJ1-5; D is ambiguous. V was trimmed by 1 base and J by 7 bases, leaving 5 bases between them. Germline V gene lookup returns CDR1 SGHAT and CDR2 FQNNGV. The CDR3 covers 12 residues. The CDR3 DNA sequence: TGTGCCAGCAGCTTAGCGGGACAGCCCCAGCATTTT. This translates into CASSLAGQPQHF.

The J gene is TRBJ1-2, the V gene TRBV5-5; 7 nucleotides line up with TRBD1. The germline V gene encodes CDR1 SGHKS and CDR2 YYEKEE (reference sequence). Germline trimming cut 0 bases from V and 4 bases from J; bases unmatched to any gene: 15. The CDR3 totals 18 residues. Written as DNA, the CDR3 is TGTGCCAGCAGCTTGGATCGGGACAGAACGACACTGGCCTATGGCTACACCTTC. Translated: CASSLDRDRTTLAYGYTF.

Many counts were recorded for this clonotype. The rearrangement uses TRBV5-1 and TRBJ2-5, with TRBD2 identical over 7 bases. The germline CDR1 and CDR2 sequences are SGHRS and YFSETQ. The CDR3 is 15 amino acids. V lost 0 bases, J lost 1 base, and 3 bases stayed unmatched. CDR3 residues: CASSLGPSGQETQYF. The CDR3 region has the DNA TGCGCCAGCAGCTTGGGTCCTAGCGGCCAAGAGACCCAGTACTTC.

This clonotype was recorded at least ten times. The chain carries TRBV5-5 and TRBJ2-2; 8 nucleotides agree with TRBD2. Germline loops: CDR1 SGHKS, CDR2 YYEKEE (reference sequence). V lost 0 bases and J lost 4; bases outside the gene matches: 2. The CDR3 extends over 15 amino acids. CDR3 sequence: CASSLGLALTGELFF. In DNA form, the CDR3 reads TGTGCCAGCAGCTTGGGACTAGCGCTCACCGGGGAGCTGTTTTTT.